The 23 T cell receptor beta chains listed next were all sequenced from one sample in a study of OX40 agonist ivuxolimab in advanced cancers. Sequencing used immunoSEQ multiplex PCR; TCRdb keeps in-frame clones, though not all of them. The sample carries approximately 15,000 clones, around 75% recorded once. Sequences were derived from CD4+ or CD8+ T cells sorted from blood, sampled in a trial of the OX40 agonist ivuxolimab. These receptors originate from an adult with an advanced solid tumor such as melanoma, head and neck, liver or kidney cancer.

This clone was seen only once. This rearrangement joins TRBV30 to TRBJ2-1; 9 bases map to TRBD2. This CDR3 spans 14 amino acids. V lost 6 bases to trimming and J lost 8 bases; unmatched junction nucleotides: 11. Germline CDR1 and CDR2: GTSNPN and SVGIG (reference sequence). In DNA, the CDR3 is TGTGCCTGCCATGGGCCTAGCGGGATTTATGAGCAGTTCTTC. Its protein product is CACHGPSGIYEQFF.

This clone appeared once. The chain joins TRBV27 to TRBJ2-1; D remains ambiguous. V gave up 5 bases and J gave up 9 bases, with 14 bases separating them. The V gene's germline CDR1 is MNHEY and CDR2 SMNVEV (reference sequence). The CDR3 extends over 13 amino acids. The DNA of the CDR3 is TGTGCCAGCAGTGGAAACCCGTTCTTTGAGCAGTTCTTC. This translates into CASSGNPFFEQFF.

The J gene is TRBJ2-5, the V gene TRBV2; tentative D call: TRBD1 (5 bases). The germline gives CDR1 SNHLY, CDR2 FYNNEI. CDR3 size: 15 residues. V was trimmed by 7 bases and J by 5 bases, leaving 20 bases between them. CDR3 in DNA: TGTGCCAGCACTATCATCTCTCAGGGCCTCGAGACCCAGTACTTC. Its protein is CASTIISQGLETQYF.

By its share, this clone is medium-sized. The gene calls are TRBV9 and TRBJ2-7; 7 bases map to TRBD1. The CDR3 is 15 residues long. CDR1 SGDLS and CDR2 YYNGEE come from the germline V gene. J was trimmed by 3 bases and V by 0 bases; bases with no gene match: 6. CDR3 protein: CASSVAATGSYEQYF. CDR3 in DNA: TGTGCCAGCAGCGTAGCTGCGACAGGGAGCTACGAGCAGTACTTC.

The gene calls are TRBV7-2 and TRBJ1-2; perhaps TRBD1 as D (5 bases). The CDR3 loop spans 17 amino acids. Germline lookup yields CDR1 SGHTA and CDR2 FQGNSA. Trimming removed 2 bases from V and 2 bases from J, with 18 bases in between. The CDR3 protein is CASSLYRGSDSNYGYTF. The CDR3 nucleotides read TGTGCCAGCAGCTTATATAGGGGATCGGATTCGAACTATGGCTACACCTTC.

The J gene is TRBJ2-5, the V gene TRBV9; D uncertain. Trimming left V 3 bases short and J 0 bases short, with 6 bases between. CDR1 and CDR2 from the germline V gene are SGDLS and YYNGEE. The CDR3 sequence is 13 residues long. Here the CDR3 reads CASSGLYQETQYF. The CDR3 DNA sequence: TGTGCCAGCAGCGGGTTGTACCAAGAGACCCAGTACTTC.

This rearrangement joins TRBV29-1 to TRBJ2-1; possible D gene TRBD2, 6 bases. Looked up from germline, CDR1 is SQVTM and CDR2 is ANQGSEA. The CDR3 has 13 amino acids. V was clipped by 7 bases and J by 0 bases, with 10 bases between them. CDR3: CSGREISYNEQFF. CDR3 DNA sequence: TGCAGCGGACGGGAGATCTCCTACAATGAGCAGTTCTTC.

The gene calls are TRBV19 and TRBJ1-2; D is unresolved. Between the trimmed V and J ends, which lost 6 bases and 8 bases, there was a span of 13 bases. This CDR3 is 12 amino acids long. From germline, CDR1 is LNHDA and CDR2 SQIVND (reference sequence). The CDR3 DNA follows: TGTGCCAGTAGCTCCGATATCTTGGGCTACACCTTC. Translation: CASSSDILGYTF.

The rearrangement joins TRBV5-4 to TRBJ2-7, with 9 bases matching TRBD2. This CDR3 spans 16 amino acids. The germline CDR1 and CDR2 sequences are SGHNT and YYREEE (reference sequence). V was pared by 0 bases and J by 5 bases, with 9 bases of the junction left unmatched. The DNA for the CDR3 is TGTGCCAGCAGCTTGGGGATAGCGGGAGCAGTAAACGAGCAGTACTTC. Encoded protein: CASSLGIAGAVNEQYF.

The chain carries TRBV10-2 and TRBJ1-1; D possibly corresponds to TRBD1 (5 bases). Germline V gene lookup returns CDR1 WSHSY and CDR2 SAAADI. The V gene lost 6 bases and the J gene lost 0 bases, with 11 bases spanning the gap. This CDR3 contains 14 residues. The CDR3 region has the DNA TGCGCCAGCAGCCTCACAGGCTTGAACACTGAAGCTTTCTTT. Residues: CASSLTGLNTEAFF.

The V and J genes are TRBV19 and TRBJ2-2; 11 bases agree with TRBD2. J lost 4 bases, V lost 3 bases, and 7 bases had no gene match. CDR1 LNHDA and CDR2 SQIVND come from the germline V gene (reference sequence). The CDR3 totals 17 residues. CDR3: CASSILGLAEITGELFF. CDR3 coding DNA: TGTGCCAGTAGTATTCTGGGACTAGCGGAAATCACCGGGGAGCTGTTTTTT.

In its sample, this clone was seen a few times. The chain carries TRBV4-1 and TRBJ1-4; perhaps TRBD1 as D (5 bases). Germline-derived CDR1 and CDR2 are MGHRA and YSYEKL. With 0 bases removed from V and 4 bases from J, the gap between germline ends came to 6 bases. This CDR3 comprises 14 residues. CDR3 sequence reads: CASSQDGGNEKLFF. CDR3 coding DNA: TGCGCCAGCAGCCAAGATGGGGGTAATGAAAAACTGTTTTTT.

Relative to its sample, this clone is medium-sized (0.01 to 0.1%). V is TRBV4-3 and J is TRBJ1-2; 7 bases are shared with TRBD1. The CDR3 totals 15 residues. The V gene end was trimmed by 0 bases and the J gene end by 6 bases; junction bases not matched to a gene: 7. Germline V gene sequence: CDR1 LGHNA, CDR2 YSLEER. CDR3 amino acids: CASSQEFGRGDGYTF. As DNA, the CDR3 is TGCGCCAGCAGCCAAGAATTCGGCAGGGGGGATGGCTACACCTTC.

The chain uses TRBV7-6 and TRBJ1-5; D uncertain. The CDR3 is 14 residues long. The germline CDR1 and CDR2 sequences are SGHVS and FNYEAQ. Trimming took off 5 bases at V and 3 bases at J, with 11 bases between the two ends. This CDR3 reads CASSEGGFNQPQHF. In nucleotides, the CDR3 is TGTGCCAGCAGCGAGGGAGGGTTCAATCAGCCCCAGCATTTT.

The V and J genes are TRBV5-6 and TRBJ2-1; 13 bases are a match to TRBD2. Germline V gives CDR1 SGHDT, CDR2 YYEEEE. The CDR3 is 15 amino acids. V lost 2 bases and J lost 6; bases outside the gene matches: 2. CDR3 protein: CASSFGLAGVNEQFF. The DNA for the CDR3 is TGTGCCAGCAGCTTCGGACTAGCGGGAGTCAATGAGCAGTTCTTC.

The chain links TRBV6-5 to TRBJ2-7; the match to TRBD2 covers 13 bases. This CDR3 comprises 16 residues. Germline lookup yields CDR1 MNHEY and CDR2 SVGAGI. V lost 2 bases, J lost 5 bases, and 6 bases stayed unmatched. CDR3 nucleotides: TGTGCCAGCAGTTACGCGGCGACTAGCGGGAGGCACGAGCAGTACTTC. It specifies CASSYAATSGRHEQYF.

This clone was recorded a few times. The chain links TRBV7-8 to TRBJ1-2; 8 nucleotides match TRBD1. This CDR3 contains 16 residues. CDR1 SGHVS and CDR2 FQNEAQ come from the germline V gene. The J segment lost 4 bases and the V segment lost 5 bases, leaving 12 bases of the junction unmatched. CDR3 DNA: TGTGCCAGCAGCACCGACAGGGGATCAATGGGCTATGGCTACACCTTC. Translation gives CASSTDRGSMGYGYTF.

The DNA for the CDR3 is TGTGCCAGCAGCCCAAACAAGGGTACGGGGGAGACCCAGTACTTC. As protein: CASSPNKGTGETQYF. The rearrangement links TRBV13 to TRBJ2-5; D perhaps matches TRBD2 (5 bases). V lost 5 bases and J 5 bases, leaving 18 bases between the germline ends. The CDR3 runs 15 residues. In germline, CDR1 is PRHDT, CDR2 FYEKMQ (reference sequence).

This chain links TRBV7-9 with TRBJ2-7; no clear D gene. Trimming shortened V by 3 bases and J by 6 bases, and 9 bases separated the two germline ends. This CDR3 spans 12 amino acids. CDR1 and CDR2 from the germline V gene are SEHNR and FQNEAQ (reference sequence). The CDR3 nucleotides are TGTGCCAGCAGCTTCGGCCTCCTCGAGCAGTACTTC. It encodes CASSFGLLEQYF.

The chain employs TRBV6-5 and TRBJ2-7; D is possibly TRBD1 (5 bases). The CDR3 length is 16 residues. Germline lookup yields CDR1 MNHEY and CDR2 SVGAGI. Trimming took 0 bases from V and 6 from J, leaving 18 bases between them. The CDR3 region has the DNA TGTGCCAGCAGTTACTCGGGGCAGGAATTTGCCTCCGAGCAGTACTTC. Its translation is CASSYSGQEFASEQYF.

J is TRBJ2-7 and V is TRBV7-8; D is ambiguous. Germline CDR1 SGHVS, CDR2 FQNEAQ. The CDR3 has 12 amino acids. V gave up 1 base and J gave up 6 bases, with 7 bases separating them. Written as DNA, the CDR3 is TGTGCCAGCAGCTTAGACTCTCTCGAGCAGTACTTC. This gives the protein CASSLDSLEQYF.

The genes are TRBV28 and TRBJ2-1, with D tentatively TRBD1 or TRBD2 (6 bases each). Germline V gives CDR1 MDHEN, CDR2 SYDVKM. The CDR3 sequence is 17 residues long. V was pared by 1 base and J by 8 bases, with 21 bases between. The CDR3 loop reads CASSLYGGTTQADEQFF. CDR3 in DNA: TGTGCCAGCAGTTTATATGGGGGGACAACCCAAGCCGATGAGCAGTTCTTC. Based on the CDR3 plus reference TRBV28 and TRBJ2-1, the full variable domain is DVKVTQSSRYLVKRTGEKVFLECVQDMDHENMFWYRQDPGLGLRLIYFSYDVKMKEKGDIPEGYSVSREKKERFSLILESASTNQTSMYLCASSLYGGTTQADEQFFGPGTRLTVL.

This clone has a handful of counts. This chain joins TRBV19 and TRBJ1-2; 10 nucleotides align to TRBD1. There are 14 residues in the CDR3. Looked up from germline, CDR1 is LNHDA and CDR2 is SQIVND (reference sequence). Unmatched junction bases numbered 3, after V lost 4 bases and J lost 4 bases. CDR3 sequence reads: CASSTTGGSYGYTF. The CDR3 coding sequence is TGTGCCAGTAGTACGACAGGGGGCAGCTATGGCTACACCTTC.